The 14 T cell receptor beta chains listed next were all sequenced from one sample in a study of vaccination and CD4 T cells after COVID-19. Time point of the sample: late sampling 161 to 241 days after vaccination in a few convalescent patients. TCRdb used MiXCR to reprocess the PCR reads, holding one entry per CDR3 protein. This sample has tens of thousands of distinct CDR3 sequences, with about 49% found just once. Sample: CD4+ T cells from blood, taken about 7 months after SARS-CoV-2 vaccination. These receptor sequences come from a human donor who had recovered from COVID-19.

The genes are TRBV6-5 and TRBJ2-7; D is perhaps TRBD2 (6 bases). V lost 2 bases to trimming and J lost 4 bases, with 9 bases between them. CDR1 and CDR2 (germline): MNHEY, SVGAGI. The CDR3 runs 13 residues. This CDR3 is CASSYGAGYEQYF. The CDR3 DNA sequence: TGTGCCAGCAGTTACGGGGCGGGGTACGAGCAGTACTTC.

The V and J genes are TRBV6-1 and TRBJ1-2; the match to TRBD1 covers 7 bases. The junction had 6 bases not matched to a gene; V was cut back by 6 bases and J by 2 bases. Germline-derived CDR1 and CDR2 are MNHNS and SASEGT. The CDR3 extends over 14 amino acids. CDR3 sequence: CASRGQSGNYGYTF. CDR3 nucleotide sequence: TGTGCCAGCAGGGGACAGTCGGGGAACTATGGCTACACCTTC.

This clonotype occurred once. The chain uses TRBV18 and TRBJ2-5, with 13 bases lining up with TRBD2. Germline assignment: CDR1 KGHSH and CDR2 LQKENI. V was pared by 4 bases and J by 4 bases, with 3 bases of the junction left unmatched. CDR3 length: 15 residues. In nucleotides, the CDR3 is TGTGCCAGCTCACGGACTAGCGGGAGTCTAGAGACCCAGTACTTC. Amino acid sequence: CASSRTSGSLETQYF.

This clonotype appeared a few times. The chain is built from TRBV19 and TRBJ1-1; D gene ambiguous. V lost 7 bases to trimming and J lost 6 bases, with 12 bases between them. Germline V gene data show CDR1 as LNHDA and CDR2 as SQIVND (reference sequence). This CDR3 region has 12 residues. The CDR3 DNA reads TGTGCCAGTACAGGTGATGGTCCTGAAGCTTTCTTT. This encodes CASTGDGPEAFF. Looking up the rest from reference TRBV19 and TRBJ1-1 gives the full variable domain: DGGITQSPKYLFRKEGQNVTLSCEQNLNHDAMYWYRQDPGQGLRLIYYSQIVNDFQKGDIAEGYSVSREKKESFPLTVTSAQKNPTAFYLCASTGDGPEAFFGQGTRLTVV.

The chain couples TRBV5-4 to TRBJ2-5; 9 nucleotides line up with TRBD2. With 3 bases clipped from V and 3 bases from J, the junction kept 9 bases outside the gene matches. Germline-derived CDR1 and CDR2 are SGHNT and YYREEE (reference sequence). The CDR3 extends over 16 amino acids. The CDR3 spells CASSWSSGGREETQYF. The CDR3 DNA follows: TGTGCCAGCAGCTGGTCAAGCGGCGGGAGGGAAGAGACCCAGTACTTC.

The V gene is TRBV20-1, the J gene TRBJ2-7; 8 nucleotides align to TRBD2. Germline values: CDR1 DFQATT, CDR2 SNEGSKA (reference sequence). The CDR3 is made up of 15 amino acids. The V gene end was trimmed by 0 bases and the J gene end by 6 bases; junction bases not matched to a gene: 10. In nucleotides, the CDR3 is TGCAGTGCTAGAGAGTCGGGAGGGCAGTTTAGCGAGCAGTACTTC. Translation gives CSARESGGQFSEQYF.

This chain joins TRBV6-2 or TRBV6-3 and TRBJ1-5, with D possibly being TRBD1 (6 bases). V was clipped by 6 bases and J by 2 bases, with 14 bases between them. This CDR3 contains 15 residues. Germline CDR1 and CDR2: MNHEY and SVGEGT. CDR3 in DNA: TGTGCCAGCAGGAGGACAGCCTTGGGCAATCAGCCCCAGCATTTT. The encoded protein is CASRRTALGNQPQHF.

The V call is TRBV20-1, the J call TRBJ2-2; D could derive from TRBD1 or TRBD2 (5 bases each). V lost 2 bases and J lost 6, with 10 bases in between. Germline V gives CDR1 DFQATT, CDR2 SNEGSKA (reference sequence). The CDR3 extends over 13 amino acids. The DNA for the CDR3 is TGCAGTGCTAGAAACCGGGACGCCGGGGAGCTGTTTTTT. It translates to CSARNRDAGELFF.

The chain is built from TRBV7-3 and TRBJ2-3; 10 nucleotides agree with TRBD2. V trimming: 4 bases; J trimming: 4 bases; junction bases outside the gene matches: 5. Germline CDR1 is SGHTA and CDR2 is FQGTGA. The CDR3 runs to 15 residues. The CDR3 sequence is CASSSLAGAPDTQYF. The CDR3 DNA reads as TGTGCCAGCAGCTCCCTAGCGGGAGCCCCAGATACGCAGTATTTT.

This clonotype has just a few counts. The rearrangement uses TRBV28 and TRBJ1-6; 11 bases are shared with TRBD1. Germline assignment: CDR1 MDHEN and CDR2 SYDVKM. This CDR3 region has 15 residues. J lost 8 bases, V lost 6 bases, and 6 bases had no gene match. CDR3 sequence reads: CASSYGQGADSPLHF. DNA for the CDR3: TGTGCCAGCAGCTACGGACAGGGGGCGGATTCACCCCTCCACTTT. Based on the CDR3 plus reference TRBV28 and TRBJ1-6, the full variable domain is DVKVTQSSRYLVKRTGEKVFLECVQDMDHENMFWYRQDPGLGLRLIYFSYDVKMKEKGDIPEGYSVSREKKERFSLILESASTNQTSMYLCASSYGQGADSPLHFGNGTRLTVT.

The chain carries TRBV20-1 and TRBJ1-5; D ambiguous. V was cut by 0 bases and J by 0 bases, with 9 bases left in between. This CDR3 comprises 15 residues. Germline values: CDR1 DFQATT, CDR2 SNEGSKA (reference sequence). CDR3 region: CSARDLGYSNQPQHF. The CDR3 DNA reads as TGCAGTGCTAGAGATTTGGGCTATAGCAATCAGCCCCAGCATTTT.

V usage is TRBV6-2 or TRBV6-3 and J usage is TRBJ2-1; D is possibly TRBD1 or TRBD2 (6 bases each). Germline loops: CDR1 MNHEY, CDR2 SVGEGT. The V end lost 5 bases, the J end lost 0 bases, and 26 bases lay between the germline ends. The CDR3 runs 20 residues. CDR3 sequence reads: CASSNAPGVRDSISYNEQFF. The CDR3 region has the DNA TGTGCCAGCAGTAATGCACCAGGGGTCCGGGACTCTATCTCCTACAATGAGCAGTTCTTC.

This clonotype has only a few counts. The chain joins TRBV15 to TRBJ1-2; tentatively, D is TRBD1 (5 bases). Germline values: CDR1 LNHNV, CDR2 YYDKDF (reference sequence). CDR3 length: 14 amino acids. V lost 3 bases and J 5 bases, leaving 13 bases between the germline ends. The CDR3 nucleotides read TGTGCCACCAGCAGGGATAAGGGACTGTATGGCTACACCTTC. Protein product: CATSRDKGLYGYTF.

This clonotype was observed a single time. The gene calls are TRBV20-1 and TRBJ2-7; D not certain. CDR1 and CDR2 from the germline V gene are DFQATT and SNEGSKA (reference sequence). This CDR3 is built from 16 residues. Trimming took 3 bases from V and 0 from J, leaving 18 bases between them. The CDR3: CSARGIYTLSSYEQYF. CDR3 DNA: TGCAGTGCTAGGGGGATCTATACCTTAAGCTCCTACGAGCAGTACTTC.